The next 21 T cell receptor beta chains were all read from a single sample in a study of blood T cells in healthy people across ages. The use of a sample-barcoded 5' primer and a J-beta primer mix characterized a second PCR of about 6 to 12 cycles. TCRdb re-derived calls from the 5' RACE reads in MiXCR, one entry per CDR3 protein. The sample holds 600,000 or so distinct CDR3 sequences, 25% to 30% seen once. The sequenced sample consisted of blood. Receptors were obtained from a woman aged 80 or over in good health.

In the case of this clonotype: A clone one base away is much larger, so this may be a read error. CDR3 bases: TGTGCCAGCAGTTATGGGGACAGGGGCCAGTTCTTC. Protein sequence: CASSYGDRGQFF. The chain recombines TRBV6-2 or TRBV6-3 with TRBJ2-1; 10 bases align to TRBD1. CDR3 length: 12 amino acids. Germline V lookup: CDR1 MNHEY, CDR2 SVGEGT. V lost 3 bases, J lost 13 bases, and 3 bases stayed unmatched.

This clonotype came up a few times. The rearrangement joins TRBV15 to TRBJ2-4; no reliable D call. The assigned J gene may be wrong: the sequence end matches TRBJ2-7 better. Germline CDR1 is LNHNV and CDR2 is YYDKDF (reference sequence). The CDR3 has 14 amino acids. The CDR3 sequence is CATSTDINADEQYF. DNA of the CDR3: TGTGCCACCAGCACTGATATCAACGCGGACGAGCAGTACTTC.

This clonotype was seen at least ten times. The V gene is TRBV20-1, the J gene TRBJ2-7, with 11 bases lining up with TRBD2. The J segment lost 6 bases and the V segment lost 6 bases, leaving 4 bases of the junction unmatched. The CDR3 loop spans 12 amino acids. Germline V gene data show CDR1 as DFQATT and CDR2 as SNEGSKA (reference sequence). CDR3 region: CSALLAGGEQYF. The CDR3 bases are TGCAGTGCCCTTCTAGCGGGGGGCGAGCAGTACTTC.

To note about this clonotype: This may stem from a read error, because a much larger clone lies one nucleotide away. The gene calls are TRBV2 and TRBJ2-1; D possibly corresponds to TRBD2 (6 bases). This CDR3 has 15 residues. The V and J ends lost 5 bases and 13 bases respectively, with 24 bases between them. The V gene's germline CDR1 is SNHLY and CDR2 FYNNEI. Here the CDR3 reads CASSYGWGGTVTQFF. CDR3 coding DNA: TGTGCCAGCAGTTACGGCTGGGGAGGAACGGTGACCCAGTTCTTC.

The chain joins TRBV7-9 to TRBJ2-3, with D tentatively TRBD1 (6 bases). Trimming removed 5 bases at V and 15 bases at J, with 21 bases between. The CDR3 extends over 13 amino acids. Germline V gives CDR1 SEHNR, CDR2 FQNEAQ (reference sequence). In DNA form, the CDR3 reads TGTGCCAGCAGCCCGCAGACAGGAACCCTTGTTTATTTT. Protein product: CASSPQTGTLVYF.

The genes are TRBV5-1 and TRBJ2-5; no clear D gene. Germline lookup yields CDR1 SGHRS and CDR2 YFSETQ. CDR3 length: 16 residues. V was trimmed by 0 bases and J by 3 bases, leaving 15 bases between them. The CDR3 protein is CASSLGAVLQEETQYF. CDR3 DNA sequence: TGCGCCAGCAGCTTGGGGGCTGTCCTGCAAGAAGAGACCCAGTACTTC. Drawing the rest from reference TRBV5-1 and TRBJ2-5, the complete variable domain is KAGVTQTPRYLIKTRGQQVTLSCSPISGHRSVSWYQQTPGQGLQFLFEYFSETQRNKGNFPGRFSGRQFSNSRSEMNVSTLELGDSALYLCASSLGAVLQEETQYFGPGTRLLVL.

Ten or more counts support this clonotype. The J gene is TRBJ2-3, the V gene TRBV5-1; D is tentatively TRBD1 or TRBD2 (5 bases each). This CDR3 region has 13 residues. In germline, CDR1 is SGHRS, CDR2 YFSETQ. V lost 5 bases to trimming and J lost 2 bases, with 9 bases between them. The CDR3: CASRPGTTDTQYF. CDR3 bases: TGCGCCAGCAGACCGGGGACCACAGATACGCAGTATTTT.

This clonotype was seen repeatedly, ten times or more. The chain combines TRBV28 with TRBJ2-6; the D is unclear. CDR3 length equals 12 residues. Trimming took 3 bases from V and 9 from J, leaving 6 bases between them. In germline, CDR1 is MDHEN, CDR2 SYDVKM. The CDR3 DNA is TGTGCCAGCAGTTTTAACTTCAACGTCCTGACTTTC. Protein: CASSFNFNVLTF.

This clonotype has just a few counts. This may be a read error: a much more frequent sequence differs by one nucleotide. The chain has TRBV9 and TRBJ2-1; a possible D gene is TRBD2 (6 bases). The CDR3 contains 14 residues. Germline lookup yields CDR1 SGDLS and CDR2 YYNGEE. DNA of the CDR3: TGTGCCAGCTCGGGCGGGGCTTCCTACAATGGGCAGTTCTTC. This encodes CASSGGASYNGQFF.

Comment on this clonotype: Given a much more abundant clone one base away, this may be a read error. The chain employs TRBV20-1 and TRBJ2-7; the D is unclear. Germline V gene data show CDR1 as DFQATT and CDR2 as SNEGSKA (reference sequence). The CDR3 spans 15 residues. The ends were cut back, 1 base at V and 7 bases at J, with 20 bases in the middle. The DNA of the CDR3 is TGCAGTGCTAGAGTATTTACTTCCTCCTACAATGAGCAGTACTTC. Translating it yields CSARVFTSSYNEQYF.

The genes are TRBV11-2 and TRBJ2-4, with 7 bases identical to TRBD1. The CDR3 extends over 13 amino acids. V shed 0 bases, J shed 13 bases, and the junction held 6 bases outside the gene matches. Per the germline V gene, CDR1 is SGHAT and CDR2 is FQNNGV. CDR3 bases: TGTGCCAGCAGCTTAGATCTACAGGGGCTACAGTACTTC. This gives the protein CASSLDLQGLQYF.

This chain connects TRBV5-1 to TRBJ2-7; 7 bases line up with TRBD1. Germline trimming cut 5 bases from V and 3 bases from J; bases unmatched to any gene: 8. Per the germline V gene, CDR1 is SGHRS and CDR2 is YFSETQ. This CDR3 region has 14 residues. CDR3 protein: CASRIVTGDYEQYF. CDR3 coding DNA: TGCGCCAGCAGGATCGTTACAGGGGACTACGAGCAGTACTTC.

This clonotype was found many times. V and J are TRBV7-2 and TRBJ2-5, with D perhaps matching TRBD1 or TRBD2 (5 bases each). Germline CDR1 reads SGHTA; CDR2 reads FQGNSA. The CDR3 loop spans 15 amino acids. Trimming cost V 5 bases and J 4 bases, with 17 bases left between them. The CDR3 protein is CASSPGWGLGETQYF. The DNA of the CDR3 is TGTGCCAGCAGCCCGGGGTGGGGGTTAGGAGAGACCCAGTACTTC.

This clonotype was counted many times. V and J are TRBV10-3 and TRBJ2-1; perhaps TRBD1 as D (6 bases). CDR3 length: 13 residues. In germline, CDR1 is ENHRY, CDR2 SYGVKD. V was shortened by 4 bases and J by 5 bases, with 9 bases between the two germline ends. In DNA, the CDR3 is TGTGCCATCAGTGGCAACAGGGACAATGAGCAGTTCTTC. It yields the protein CAISGNRDNEQFF.

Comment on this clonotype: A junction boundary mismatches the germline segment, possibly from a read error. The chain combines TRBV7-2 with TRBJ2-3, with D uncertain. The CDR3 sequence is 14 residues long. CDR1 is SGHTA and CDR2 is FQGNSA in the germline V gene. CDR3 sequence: CARSLNQGTDAQYF. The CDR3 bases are TGTGCCAGAAGCTTAAACCAAGGCACAGATGCGCAGTATTTT.

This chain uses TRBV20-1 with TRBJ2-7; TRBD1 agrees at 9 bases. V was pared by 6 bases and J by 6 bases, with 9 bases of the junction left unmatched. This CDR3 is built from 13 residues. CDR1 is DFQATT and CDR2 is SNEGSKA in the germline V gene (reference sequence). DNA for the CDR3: TGCAGTGCAAGGGAGACAGGGGGTCGCGAGCAGTACTTC. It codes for CSARETGGREQYF.

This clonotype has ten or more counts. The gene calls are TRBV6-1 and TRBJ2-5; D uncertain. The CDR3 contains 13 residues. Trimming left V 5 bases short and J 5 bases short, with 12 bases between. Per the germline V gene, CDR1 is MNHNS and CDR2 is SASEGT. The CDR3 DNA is TGTGCCAGCAGTACGCGGACCGCGGAGACCCAGTACTTC. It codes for CASSTRTAETQYF.

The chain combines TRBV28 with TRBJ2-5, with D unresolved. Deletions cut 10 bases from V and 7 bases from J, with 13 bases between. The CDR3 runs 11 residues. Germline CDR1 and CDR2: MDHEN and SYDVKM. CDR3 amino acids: CANSYDGTQYF. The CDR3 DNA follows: TGTGCCAACAGCTACGACGGGACCCAGTACTTC.

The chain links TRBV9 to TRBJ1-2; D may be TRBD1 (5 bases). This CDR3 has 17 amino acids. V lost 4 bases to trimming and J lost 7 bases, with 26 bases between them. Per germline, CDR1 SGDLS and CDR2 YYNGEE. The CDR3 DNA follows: TGTGCCAGCAGCCCCTGGGACGGGGGTGCGATTGGAGGTGGCTACACCTTC. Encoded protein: CASSPWDGGAIGGGYTF.

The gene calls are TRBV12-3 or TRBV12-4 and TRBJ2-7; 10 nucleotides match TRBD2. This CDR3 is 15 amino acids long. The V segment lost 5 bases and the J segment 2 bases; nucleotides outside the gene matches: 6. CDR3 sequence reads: CASSRGLASTYEQYF. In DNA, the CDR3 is TGTGCCAGCAGTAGGGGACTAGCGAGCACCTACGAGCAGTACTTC.

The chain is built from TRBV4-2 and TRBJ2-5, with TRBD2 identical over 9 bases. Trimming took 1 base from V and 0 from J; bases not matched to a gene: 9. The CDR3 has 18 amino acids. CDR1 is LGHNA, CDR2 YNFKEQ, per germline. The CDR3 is CASSQGGASGANQETQYF. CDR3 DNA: TGTGCCAGCAGCCAAGGCGGCGCTAGCGGGGCAAACCAAGAGACCCAGTACTTC.